The clone carrying this T cell receptor beta chain was picked up many times. This entry is derived from a study of T cells after yellow fever vaccination. The CDR3 totals 16 residues. Trimming removed 4 bases from V and 5 bases from J; junction bases left unmatched: 13. Template switching by 5'RACE produced TCR cDNA, adding a universal primer site and UMIs. TCRdb reprocessed the 5' RACE reads with MiXCR, giving one entry per CDR3 protein. The repertoire has over 20,000 distinct CDR3 sequences, 4.5% to 6% of them found once; the top ten carry 12%. Study results and caveats: Post-booster repertoires again held most primary-vaccination clones (around 95% CD4, roughly 89% CD8). At day 0, almost all vaccine-responding clonotypes escaped detection in the sorted memory subsets.

The chain employs TRBV12-3 or TRBV12-4 and TRBJ2-7, with TRBD2 matching over 8 bases. The material was PBMCs, either bulk or a sorted T-cell subset (CD4+, CD8+, memory, or dextramer-sorted; not recorded which), obtained 15 days after the yellow fever booster vaccination. The sequence derives from a young man who received the YFV17D yellow fever vaccine. CDR3 coding DNA: TGTGCCAGCAGTTCTCCCCCCCGCGGGAGGTATAACGAGCAGTACTTC. It codes for CASSSPPRGRYNEQYF.